The T cell receptor beta chain described here comes from a study of OX40 agonist ivuxolimab in advanced cancers. TCRdb's copy holds only in-frame clones and misses some; the assay was immunoSEQ multiplex PCR. The sample has more than 70,000 clones; roughly 81% are singletons. Baseline was the first blood sampling point, followed by cycle 4 day 1 and cycle 7 day 1. Germline V gene sequence: CDR1 SGHTA, CDR2 FQGNSA. CDR3 length: 18 amino acids. After removal of 5 bases from V and 6 bases from J, the junction contained 13 bases not matched to a gene. The TCR was taken from an adult with an advanced solid tumor such as melanoma, head and neck, liver or kidney cancer. This chain links TRBV7-2 with TRBJ1-6; 10 bases map to TRBD1. The material sequenced was CD4+ or CD8+ T cells sorted from blood, taken in a trial of the OX40 agonist ivuxolimab. CDR3 sequence (DNA): TGTGCCAGCAGCGCCTCGGCCTGGACAGGGGGGTTTAATTCACCCCTCCACTTT. This sequence encodes CASSASAWTGGFNSPLHF.